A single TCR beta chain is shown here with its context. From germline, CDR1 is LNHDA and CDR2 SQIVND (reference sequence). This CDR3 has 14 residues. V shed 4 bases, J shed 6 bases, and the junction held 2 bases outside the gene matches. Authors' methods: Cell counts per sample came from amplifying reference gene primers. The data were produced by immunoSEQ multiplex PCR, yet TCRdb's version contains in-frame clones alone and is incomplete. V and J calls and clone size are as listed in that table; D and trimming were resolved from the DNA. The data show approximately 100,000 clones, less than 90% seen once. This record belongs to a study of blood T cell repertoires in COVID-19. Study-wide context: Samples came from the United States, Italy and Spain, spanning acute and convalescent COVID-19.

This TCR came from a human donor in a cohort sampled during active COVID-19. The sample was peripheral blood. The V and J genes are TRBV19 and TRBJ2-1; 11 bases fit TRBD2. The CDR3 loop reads CASSRGTSGNEQFF. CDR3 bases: TGTGCCAGTAGTAGAGGGACTAGCGGCAATGAGCAGTTCTTC.